A single sample is the source of the 13 T cell receptor beta chains below, sequenced in a study of cytomegalovirus exposure and HLA in healthy donors. 60 Vbeta and 13 Jbeta primers were used in PCR. Using immunoSEQ multiplex PCR, the repertoire was profiled, and TCRdb retains in-frame clones only, with some absent. The sample includes about 150,000 clones, about four fifths seen only once; the top ten take about 7%. Sequenced input: PBMCs. The source is a man aged 30 to 45 in good health and CMV-seropositive.

A word on this clone: An end of the junction does not agree with germline; a read error may underlie this. The chain employs TRBV27 and TRBJ2-5, with D unresolved. There are 13 residues in the CDR3. Germline CDR1 is MNHEY and CDR2 is SMNVEV (reference sequence). CDR3 nucleotide sequence: TGTGCCAGCAGTTCAGGCTTACAAGGGACCCAGTACTTC. It encodes CASSSGLQGTQYF.

The rearrangement links TRBV11-3 to TRBJ1-1, with D possibly being TRBD1 (6 bases). Germline CDR1 and CDR2: SGHNT and YENEEA. Trimming shortened V by 2 bases and J by 3 bases, and 13 bases separated the two germline ends. The length of the CDR3 is 15 residues. The CDR3 DNA follows: TGTGCCAGCAGCTTACAGGGGCATGGGCACACTGAAGCTTTCTTT. It encodes CASSLQGHGHTEAFF.

This clone was observed a handful of times. The V gene is TRBV5-1, the J gene TRBJ2-7, with 11 positions matching TRBD2. Germline V gene data show CDR1 as SGHRS and CDR2 as YFSETQ. The CDR3 length is 17 residues. The ends lost 0 bases at V and 2 bases at J; junction bases unmatched: 7. The DNA for the CDR3 is TGCGCCAGCAGCTTGGCAATTAGCGGGAGGGGTACCTACGAGCAGTACTTC. Translated, it gives CASSLAISGRGTYEQYF.

The CDR3 DNA reads TGTGCCAGCAGCTTAGGGCGGACAGGGGGCACCTGGGACACTGAAGCTTTCTTT. Translated, it gives CASSLGRTGGTWDTEAFF. The chain uses TRBV7-8 and TRBJ1-1; 11 bases map to TRBD1. Looked up from germline, CDR1 is SGHVS and CDR2 is FQNEAQ. The ends lost 1 base at V and 3 bases at J; junction bases unmatched: 10. This CDR3 spans 18 amino acids. Drawing the rest from reference TRBV7-8 and TRBJ1-1, the complete variable domain is GAGVSQSPRYKVAKRGQDVALRCDPISGHVSLFWYQQALGQGPEFLTYFQNEAQLDKSGLPSDRFFAERPEGSVSTLKIQRTQQEDSAVYLCASSLGRTGGTWDTEAFFGQGTRLTVV.

The genes are TRBV11-2 and TRBJ1-1; no definite D call. The CDR3 loop spans 14 amino acids. Germline V gene lookup returns CDR1 SGHAT and CDR2 FQNNGV. Trimming stripped 0 bases from V and 4 bases from J, with 9 bases between. CDR3: CASSLDRFGTEAFF. The CDR3 DNA is TGTGCCAGCAGCTTAGATCGGTTCGGCACTGAAGCTTTCTTT.

Only one count was recorded for this clone. Different DNA sequences within this sample yield the same CDR3. This sequence joins TRBV27 and TRBJ1-6; D remains ambiguous. CDR3 length equals 16 residues. V was clipped by 5 bases and J by 4 bases, with 15 bases between them. CDR1 is MNHEY, CDR2 SMNVEV, per germline (reference sequence). This CDR3 reads CASSPRGGSYNSPLHF. The CDR3 DNA reads as TGTGCCAGCAGTCCCCGGGGAGGATCGTATAATTCACCCCTCCACTTT.

CDR3 loop: CSVGPSDRANYGYTF. The CDR3 bases are TGCAGCGTTGGGCCATCGGACAGGGCTAACTATGGCTACACCTTC. This chain connects TRBV29-1 to TRBJ1-2; 8 nucleotides match TRBD1. Germline loops: CDR1 SQVTM, CDR2 ANQGSEA. The CDR3 covers 15 residues. Losses at the gene ends were 4 bases for V and 0 bases for J; bases not matched to a gene: 7.

The chain employs TRBV6-5 and TRBJ2-7, with D possibly TRBD2 on 6 matching bases. CDR1 and CDR2 (germline): MNHEY, SVGAGI. CDR3 length: 16 amino acids. V lost 0 bases, J lost 0 bases, and 12 bases lay in between. The DNA for the CDR3 is TGTGCCAGCAGTTACTCCCGGGACTTGAGCTCCTACGAGCAGTACTTC. As protein: CASSYSRDLSSYEQYF.

The genes are TRBV11-2 and TRBJ2-7, with D perhaps matching TRBD2 (5 bases). Trimming left V 7 bases short and J 6 bases short, with 13 bases between. This CDR3 region has 12 residues. Germline-derived CDR1 and CDR2 are SGHAT and FQNNGV. CDR3 DNA sequence: TGTGCCAGCACCTACTCGAGCGGCGAGCAGTACTTC. Protein: CASTYSSGEQYF.

The genes are TRBV27 and TRBJ2-3; 11 bases fit TRBD1. J was trimmed by 3 bases and V by 11 bases; bases with no gene match: 4. Germline V gene data show CDR1 as MNHEY and CDR2 as SMNVEV (reference sequence). The CDR3 covers 13 residues. DNA for the CDR3: TGTGCCTCCGGACAGGGGGCTACAGATACGCAGTATTTT. This codes for CASGQGATDTQYF.

This rearrangement joins TRBV4-2 to TRBJ2-1; D might be TRBD1 (7 bases). V lost 1 base to trimming and J lost 0 bases, with 25 bases between them. Germline-derived CDR1 and CDR2 are LGHNA and YNFKEQ. CDR3 length: 21 residues. The CDR3 DNA is TGTGCCAGCAGCCAAGGGGTGGTGGGCAGGGGGGCCCAGAGCTCCTACAATGAGCAGTTCTTC. It translates to CASSQGVVGRGAQSSYNEQFF.

The chain links TRBV10-1 to TRBJ2-5; a weak D match, TRBD2 (6 bases). In germline, CDR1 is WNHNN, CDR2 SYGVQD (reference sequence). The CDR3 sequence is 13 residues long. V dropped 0 bases and J dropped 5 bases, with 7 bases sitting between them. The CDR3 is CASSESEGETQYF. CDR3 bases: TGCGCCAGCAGTGAGTCGGAGGGGGAGACCCAGTACTTC.

The chain combines TRBV6-1 with TRBJ2-6, with 9 bases that match TRBD1. The junction had 10 bases not matched to a gene; V was cut back by 3 bases and J by 1 base. Germline values: CDR1 MNHNS, CDR2 SASEGT. CDR3 length: 19 amino acids. CDR3 in amino acids: CASSERRTGAISGANVLTF. The CDR3 bases are TGTGCCAGCAGTGAGCGCCGGACAGGGGCGATTTCTGGGGCCAACGTCCTGACTTTC.